What follows are 26 T cell receptor beta chains derived from one specimen sequenced in a study of cytomegalovirus exposure and HLA in healthy donors (dated by TCRdb to the late 2010s). Library preparation used the immunoSEQ multiplex PCR assay. Here the immuneACCESS table is served through TCRdb, limited to in-frame sequences with V and J called. Missing clones are a known gap in these copies; in checked studies unresolved V genes cover under half, and the rest lacks a known reason. The sample table shows under 85,000 clones, and roughly 94% are seen once. Approximately 3.5% of the sample is in the top ten clones. The specimen was PBMCs. The receptors were gathered from a woman aged 18-29 years in good health and CMV-seropositive.

The rearrangement links TRBV5-4 to TRBJ2-5; TRBD2 matches at 13 bases. The CDR3 has 15 residues. Germline loops: CDR1 SGHNT, CDR2 YYREEE (reference sequence). V shed 6 bases and J 7 bases; nucleotides not matched to a gene: 9. CDR3 in DNA: TGTGCCAGCACCTCCGGGACTAGCGGGGCAGGGACCCAGTACTTC. Translation gives CASTSGTSGAGTQYF.

The chain carries TRBV28 and TRBJ1-5; TRBD1 aligns across 7 bases. Germline assignment: CDR1 MDHEN and CDR2 SYDVKM. The trim removed 1 base at V and 4 bases at J, leaving 10 bases unmatched. This CDR3 region has 17 residues. CDR3 sequence reads: CASSLLTRDRQNQPQHF. The CDR3 DNA sequence: TGTGCCAGCAGTTTATTAACCCGGGACAGACAAAATCAGCCCCAGCATTTT.

This rearrangement joins TRBV5-5 to TRBJ2-1, with 8 nucleotides matching TRBD1. CDR3 length equals 17 residues. J was trimmed by 4 bases and V by 1 base; bases with no gene match: 10. Germline values: CDR1 SGHKS, CDR2 YYEKEE (reference sequence). The chain's CDR3 is CASSLLGSQGVYNEQFF. The CDR3 nucleotides read TGTGCCAGCAGCTTGCTGGGTTCACAGGGGGTTTACAATGAGCAGTTCTTC.

This clone was seen only once. The V call is TRBV10-3, the J call TRBJ1-5; no reliable D call. V gave up 5 bases and J gave up 4 bases, with 15 bases separating them. Germline lookup yields CDR1 ENHRY and CDR2 SYGVKD. The CDR3 length is 15 residues. The CDR3 DNA sequence: TGTGCCATCAGTAACAACCGGGAGTATAATCAGCCCCAGCATTTT. The encoded protein is CAISNNREYNQPQHF.

This clone was observed a handful of times. Other DNA sequences in the sample encode the same CDR3. The CDR3 DNA is TGCGCCAGCAGCCTGGCGGGGAACTCTGGAAACACCATATATTTT. This encodes CASSLAGNSGNTIYF. V and J are TRBV5-1 and TRBJ1-3; no firm D call. CDR1 and CDR2 (germline): SGHRS, YFSETQ. Trimming removed 4 bases from V and 0 bases from J, with 11 bases in between. CDR3 length: 15 amino acids.

J is TRBJ2-2 and V is TRBV27; 11 positions match TRBD2. Trimming removed 5 bases from V and 0 bases from J; junction bases left unmatched: 2. The CDR3 sequence is 16 residues long. Germline V gene lookup returns CDR1 MNHEY and CDR2 SMNVEV (reference sequence). CDR3 loop: CASSLTSGTNTGELFF. In DNA form, the CDR3 reads TGTGCCAGCAGTCTGACTAGCGGGACGAACACCGGGGAGCTGTTTTTT.

The rearrangement joins TRBV4-3 to TRBJ2-2; D perhaps matches TRBD2 (5 bases). The CDR3 covers 17 residues. From germline, CDR1 is LGHNA and CDR2 YSLEER. Deletions cut 0 bases from V and 6 bases from J, with 17 bases between. The CDR3 protein is CASSQDRAASGAGELFF. DNA for the CDR3: TGCGCCAGCAGCCAAGATCGCGCGGCGTCCGGGGCCGGGGAGCTGTTTTTT.

This chain connects TRBV28 to TRBJ1-2; D is unresolved. The CDR3 length is 13 residues. Germline V gene sequence: CDR1 MDHEN, CDR2 SYDVKM. V dropped 7 bases and J dropped 1 base, with 10 bases sitting between them. The CDR3 is CASKAVSNYGYTF. Here the CDR3 DNA reads TGTGCCAGCAAGGCGGTCAGTAACTATGGCTACACCTTC.

The chain couples TRBV9 to TRBJ1-1; D remains ambiguous. V dropped 2 bases and J dropped 0 bases, with 8 bases sitting between them. The CDR3 totals 14 residues. Germline V gene lookup returns CDR1 SGDLS and CDR2 YYNGEE. CDR3 sequence reads: CASSVSGMNTEAFF. The DNA for the CDR3 is TGTGCCAGCAGCGTCTCGGGAATGAACACTGAAGCTTTCTTT.

Note on this clone: The DNA is left out, because the CDR3 cannot be placed on it with certainty; the CDR3 is given as TCRdb lists it. J is TRBJ1-2 and V is TRBV27; the table's D call of TRBD1 was not tested on the DNA. The germline gives CDR1 MNHEY, CDR2 SMNVEV (reference sequence). The CDR3 is 13 residues long, counting both termini. CDR3: CASSFGGGSITTF.

J is TRBJ2-3 and V is TRBV6-1, with D unclear. V lost 0 bases and J lost 1, with 8 bases in between. The length of the CDR3 is 15 residues. The germline CDR1 and CDR2 sequences are MNHNS and SASEGT. The CDR3 is CASSEATPRTDTQYF. The CDR3, as DNA: TGTGCCAGCAGTGAAGCGACACCACGCACAGATACGCAGTATTTT.

The chain joins TRBV19 to TRBJ1-2, with 7 bases aligning to TRBD1. CDR1 and CDR2 (germline): LNHDA, SQIVND (reference sequence). The CDR3 extends over 14 amino acids. Trimming cost V 10 bases and J 3 bases; bases outside gene matches: 11. The CDR3 spells CATRQPGTDYGYTF. The CDR3 coding sequence is TGTGCCACGCGACAGCCCGGGACAGACTATGGCTACACCTTC.

The V and J genes are TRBV5-4 and TRBJ2-7; D remains ambiguous. The V end was cut by 5 bases, the J end by 2 bases, with 17 bases between. Germline values: CDR1 SGHNT, CDR2 YYREEE (reference sequence). The CDR3 sequence is 15 residues long. Written as DNA, the CDR3 is TGTGCCAGCAGTCCCCTTTTATCCGAGACCTACGAGCAGTACTTC. This sequence encodes CASSPLLSETYEQYF.

The CDR3 loop reads CASSPSYGTSGYEQYF. In DNA, the CDR3 is TGTGCCAGCAGTCCCTCGTATGGGACTAGCGGCTACGAGCAGTACTTC. The chain carries TRBV27 and TRBJ2-7; 11 positions match TRBD2. V trimming: 5 bases; J trimming: 3 bases; junction bases outside the gene matches: 9. The germline gives CDR1 MNHEY, CDR2 SMNVEV (reference sequence). This CDR3 contains 16 residues.

The chain employs TRBV25-1 and TRBJ2-7; TRBD2 is a possible D gene (5 bases). Germline V CDR1 and CDR2: MGHDK, SYGVNS. V lost 3 bases and J 5 bases, leaving 11 bases between the germline ends. The CDR3 loop spans 13 amino acids. The CDR3 sequence: CASSDRRYHEQYF. For the CDR3, the DNA is TGTGCCAGCAGTGATAGGAGGTACCACGAGCAGTACTTC.

The chain links TRBV11-2 to TRBJ1-6; the D is unclear. The CDR3 runs to 13 residues. Germline CDR1 is SGHAT and CDR2 is FQNNGV. Trimming cost V 0 bases and J 8 bases, with 5 bases left between them. Here the CDR3 DNA reads TGTGCCAGCAGCTTAGAGCGTCATTCACCCCTCCACTTT. This sequence encodes CASSLERHSPLHF.

This chain connects TRBV6-4 to TRBJ2-1; 8 bases agree with TRBD2. CDR1 is MRHNA, CDR2 SNTAGT, per germline. The V segment lost 8 bases and the J segment 7 bases; nucleotides outside the gene matches: 10. The CDR3 loop spans 14 amino acids. The CDR3 region is CASPRGGFVNEQFF. In nucleotides, the CDR3 is TGTGCCAGCCCTCGGGGGGGGTTCGTTAATGAGCAGTTCTTC.

This chain connects TRBV19 to TRBJ2-7; 7 positions agree with TRBD2. J gave up 5 bases and V 3 bases, and 4 bases lay outside the gene matches. Germline-derived CDR1 and CDR2 are LNHDA and SQIVND (reference sequence). The CDR3 loop spans 13 amino acids. CDR3 DNA: TGTGCCAGTAGTATTTCCGGGGGGAACGAGCAGTACTTC. This gives the protein CASSISGGNEQYF.

This rearrangement joins TRBV14 to TRBJ1-5; no clear D gene. CDR1 is SGHDN and CDR2 is FVKESK in the germline V gene. The CDR3 totals 13 residues. V lost 2 bases and J 7 bases, leaving 9 bases between the germline ends. The CDR3 DNA reads as TGTGCCAGCAGCCAATCCCCAGGACAGCCCCAGCATTTT. It encodes CASSQSPGQPQHF.

The rearrangement links TRBV28 to TRBJ2-1; tentatively, D is TRBD1 (5 bases). V lost 5 bases and J 12 bases, leaving 14 bases between the germline ends. CDR1 is MDHEN, CDR2 SYDVKM, per germline. This CDR3 contains 12 residues. Here the CDR3 reads CASSLGLVGQFF. CDR3 nucleotide sequence: TGTGCCAGCAGTCTGGGGCTAGTCGGGCAGTTCTTC.

This clone was recorded only once. The J gene is TRBJ2-1, the V gene TRBV5-5; maybe TRBD2 (5 bases). Germline lookup yields CDR1 SGHKS and CDR2 YYEKEE (reference sequence). The CDR3 is made up of 14 amino acids. Trimming pared 4 bases from V and 1 base from J, leaving 9 bases between. Here the CDR3 DNA reads TGTGCCAGCAGCCCCGGGATTTCCTACAATGAGCAGTTCTTC. Translation: CASSPGISYNEQFF.

The CDR3 DNA reads as TGTGCCAGCAGCTTAAAAATAGTCGGGGAGTACTACGAGCAGTACTTC. Translation gives CASSLKIVGEYYEQYF. The chain combines TRBV7-2 with TRBJ2-7, with a possible D match to TRBD2 (5 bases). The CDR3 is made up of 16 amino acids. V lost 2 bases to trimming and J lost 3 bases, with 17 bases between them. Germline V gene lookup returns CDR1 SGHTA and CDR2 FQGNSA.

This sequence joins TRBV11-3 and TRBJ2-5; D may be TRBD2 (5 bases). Trimming left V 4 bases short and J 7 bases short, with 16 bases between. CDR1 is SGHNT, CDR2 YENEEA, per germline. The CDR3 contains 14 residues. CDR3 coding DNA: TGTGCCAGCAGCTCGACGGGATCCCCGGGGACCCAGTACTTC. It codes for CASSSTGSPGTQYF.

The chain links TRBV9 to TRBJ1-2; D remains ambiguous. Trimming removed 0 bases from V and 5 bases from J, with 5 bases in between. The germline gives CDR1 SGDLS, CDR2 YYNGEE. The CDR3 is 12 residues long. The CDR3 DNA reads as TGTGCCAGCAGCGTAGCAAATTATGGCTACACCTTC. It yields the protein CASSVANYGYTF.

This clone appeared a single time. The V gene is TRBV27, the J gene TRBJ1-2; 10 bases are a match to TRBD1. The CDR3 runs 14 residues. Unmatched junction bases numbered 12, after V lost 3 bases and J lost 14 bases. Germline V gives CDR1 MNHEY, CDR2 SMNVEV (reference sequence). The CDR3, as DNA: TGTGCCAGCAGTTTTACCGGGACAGGGGCCCCCAGGACCTTC. Protein sequence: CASSFTGTGAPRTF.

V is TRBV7-2 and J is TRBJ1-1, with D possibly TRBD1 on 5 matching bases. Germline V lookup: CDR1 SGHTA, CDR2 FQGNSA. The CDR3 sequence is 15 residues long. V lost 1 base to trimming and J lost 7 bases, with 16 bases between them. CDR3 sequence: CASSLDGGLYVEAFF. The CDR3 DNA is TGTGCCAGCAGCTTAGACGGGGGTCTGTACGTTGAAGCTTTCTTT.